This T cell receptor beta chain was retrieved from a study of molecular identifiers for immune sequencing clone quantification. Germline CDR1 reads MDHEN; CDR2 reads SYDVKM. CDR3 length equals 16 residues. Trimming pared 4 bases from V and 2 bases from J, leaving 16 bases between. On this clonotype: Its antigen is unknown.

TCRdb reanalysed the PCR reads using MiXCR and keeps one entry per CDR3 protein. The table lists tens of thousands of distinct CDR3 sequences, 18% of them singletons. Findings and caveats of the study: Clones of above 20 RNA copies carried over 97% of effector molecules; in naive cells they carried under 1%.

The sequenced sample was naive CD8+ T cells from blood, with Jurkat cell RNA spiked in. Sample subset: FACS-sorted CD8+CD4-CCR7+CD45RA+ naive T cells. J is TRBJ2-3 and V is TRBV28; D not resolved. The receptor was isolated from a human donor in good health. Some libraries in this study had Jurkat cell RNA spiked in. This CDR3 is CASSSSLLGDTDTQYF. The CDR3 DNA reads TGTGCCAGCAGTTCTTCCCTTTTAGGCGACACAGATACGCAGTATTTT.